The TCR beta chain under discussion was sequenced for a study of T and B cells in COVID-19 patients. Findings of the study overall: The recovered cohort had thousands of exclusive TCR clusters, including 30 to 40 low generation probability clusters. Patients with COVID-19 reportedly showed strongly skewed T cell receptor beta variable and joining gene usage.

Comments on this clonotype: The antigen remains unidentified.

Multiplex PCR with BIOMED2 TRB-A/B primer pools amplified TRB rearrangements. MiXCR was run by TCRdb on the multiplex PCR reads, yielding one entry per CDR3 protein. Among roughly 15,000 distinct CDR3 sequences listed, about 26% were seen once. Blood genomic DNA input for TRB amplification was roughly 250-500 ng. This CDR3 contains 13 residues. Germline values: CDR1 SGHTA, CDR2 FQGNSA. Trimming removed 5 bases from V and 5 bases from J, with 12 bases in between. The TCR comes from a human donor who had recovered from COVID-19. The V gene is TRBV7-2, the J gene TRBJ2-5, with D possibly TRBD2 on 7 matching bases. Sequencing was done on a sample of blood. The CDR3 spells CASSRGASETQYF. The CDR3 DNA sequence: TGTGCCAGCAGCCGGGGGGCATCGGAGACCCAGTACTTC.